This entry lists 15 T cell receptor beta chains sequenced from one sample in a study of blood T cell repertoires in COVID-19. Profiled with immunoSEQ multiplex PCR; TCRdb holds only in-frame clones, not every one. The repertoire holds under 300,000 clones, with more than 70% as singletons. The sequenced material came from peripheral blood. The receptors shown here come from a man older than 75 with acute or convalescent COVID-19.

The V call is TRBV30, the J call TRBJ1-3, with D possibly matching TRBD1 (5 bases). Deletions cut 0 bases from V and 4 bases from J, with 13 bases between. Germline lookup yields CDR1 GTSNPN and CDR2 SVGIG (reference sequence). The CDR3 length is 15 residues. The CDR3 DNA reads TGTGCCTGGAGTGTACGGGCAGGGATAGGAAACACCATATATTTT. It codes for CAWSVRAGIGNTIYF.

The genes are TRBV6-1 and TRBJ2-1; TRBD2 is a possible D gene (5 bases). Trimming removed 0 bases at V and 4 bases at J, with 16 bases between. CDR3 length: 17 residues. Germline assignment: CDR1 MNHNS and CDR2 SASEGT. CDR3 DNA sequence: TGTGCCAGCAGTGAAGCCAGAGGCGCTAGCAGATACAATGAGCAGTTCTTC. Amino acids: CASSEARGASRYNEQFF.

This clone turned up a few times. The chain recombines TRBV7-8 with TRBJ1-6; a weak D match, TRBD1 (5 bases). The length of the CDR3 is 15 residues. The germline CDR1 and CDR2 sequences are SGHVS and FQNEAQ. V dropped 3 bases and J dropped 7 bases, with 13 bases sitting between them. The CDR3 sequence: CASSLDSGGNSPLHF. The CDR3 DNA follows: TGTGCCAGCAGCTTGGATAGCGGGGGAAATTCACCCCTCCACTTT.

On this clone itself: The sample holds other DNA sequences that translate to the same CDR3. V and J are TRBV5-1 and TRBJ1-6; 9 bases align to TRBD1. This CDR3 has 14 amino acids. Unmatched junction bases numbered 6, after V lost 4 bases and J lost 10 bases. CDR1 SGHRS and CDR2 YFSETQ come from the germline V gene. This CDR3 is CASSPGQGSSPLHF. The DNA of the CDR3 is TGCGCCAGCAGCCCCGGACAGGGGAGCTCACCCCTCCACTTT.

The rearrangement joins TRBV6-5 to TRBJ2-2; D remains ambiguous. There are 15 residues in the CDR3. V lost 3 bases and J lost 7, with 15 bases in between. Germline V gene sequence: CDR1 MNHEY, CDR2 SVGAGI. CDR3 DNA: TGTGCCAGCAGTTATTCGGCAGGTCATCTCGGGGAGCTGTTTTTT. Translation gives CASSYSAGHLGELFF.

The chain carries TRBV5-1 and TRBJ1-1; 12 nucleotides align to TRBD1. In germline, CDR1 is SGHRS, CDR2 YFSETQ. There are 18 residues in the CDR3. Trimming took 2 bases from V and 5 from J; bases not matched to a gene: 13. The CDR3 DNA reads as TGCGCCAGCAGCTTTTTGTTGGGACAGGGGGCGCGAGGGACTGAAGCTTTCTTT. Protein sequence: CASSFLLGQGARGTEAFF.

The chain couples TRBV5-4 to TRBJ2-5; 8 nucleotides agree with TRBD1. Germline V gives CDR1 SGHNT, CDR2 YYREEE (reference sequence). With V trimmed by 6 bases and J by 4 bases, 8 bases remained unmatched. This CDR3 spans 14 amino acids. This chain's CDR3 is CASTSGTGRETQYF. The CDR3 region has the DNA TGTGCCAGCACCTCCGGGACAGGTCGAGAGACCCAGTACTTC.

This chain joins TRBV5-4 and TRBJ2-6, with 12 bases fitting TRBD2. From germline, CDR1 is SGHNT and CDR2 YYREEE (reference sequence). Germline trimming cut 5 bases from V and 2 bases from J; bases unmatched to any gene: 5. CDR3 length: 17 amino acids. The CDR3 DNA reads TGTGCCAGCAGTAGACTAGCGGGAGTGACTGGGGCCAACGTCCTGACTTTC. Protein product: CASSRLAGVTGANVLTF.

The chain recombines TRBV28 with TRBJ2-7; TRBD2 matches 8 bases. The V gene end was trimmed by 4 bases and the J gene end by 4 bases; junction bases not matched to a gene: 15. Germline CDR1 MDHEN, CDR2 SYDVKM. The CDR3 is 17 amino acids. The CDR3 reads CASSSPLGLGGTYEQYF. In nucleotides, the CDR3 is TGTGCCAGCAGTTCCCCCTTGGGACTAGGGGGGACGTACGAGCAGTACTTC.

The chain recombines TRBV9 with TRBJ2-7; no firm D call. Trimming removed 0 bases from V and 2 bases from J, with 9 bases in between. The CDR3 runs to 14 residues. Per the germline V gene, CDR1 is SGDLS and CDR2 is YYNGEE. CDR3 in DNA: TGTGCCAGCAGCGTAGAGCAAATCCCCTACGAGCAGTACTTC. Encoded protein: CASSVEQIPYEQYF.

The chain has TRBV27 and TRBJ2-7; D is possibly TRBD2 (5 bases). This CDR3 contains 15 residues. CDR1 and CDR2 from the germline V gene are MNHEY and SMNVEV (reference sequence). The V end was cut by 6 bases, the J end by 4 bases, with 19 bases between. CDR3 in amino acids: CASSHYGLGGYEQYF. The DNA for the CDR3 is TGTGCCAGCAGCCACTATGGACTCGGCGGGTACGAGCAGTACTTC.

This clone was seen many times. The CDR3 DNA reads as TGTGCCAGCAGTTCCTCATCAGGCGACAGGGAGCTGTTTTTT. It is translated as CASSSSSGDRELFF. The chain recombines TRBV6-2 or TRBV6-3 with TRBJ2-2; D uncertain. Germline assignment: CDR1 MNHEY and CDR2 SVGEGT. Trimming left V 4 bases short and J 9 bases short, with 15 bases between. The CDR3 extends over 14 amino acids.

V usage is TRBV5-1 and J usage is TRBJ1-1; possible D gene TRBD1, 6 bases. This CDR3 is 15 amino acids long. V lost 4 bases to trimming and J lost 5 bases, with 18 bases between them. The germline V gene has CDR1 SGHRS and CDR2 YFSETQ. CDR3: CASSAAGPRGTEAFF. CDR3 bases: TGCGCCAGCAGCGCGGCCGGGCCCAGGGGAACTGAAGCTTTCTTT.

The chain recombines TRBV5-4 with TRBJ1-2; D uncertain. Germline assignment: CDR1 SGHNT and CDR2 YYREEE (reference sequence). V lost 4 bases to trimming and J lost 8 bases, with 18 bases between them. The CDR3 totals 14 residues. Written as DNA, the CDR3 is TGTGCCAGCAGCGTGAGACACACCAGTGGGGGCTACACCTTC. It translates to CASSVRHTSGGYTF.

This chain uses TRBV28 with TRBJ2-7; perhaps TRBD1 as D (6 bases). The CDR3 has 16 residues. CDR1 and CDR2 (germline): MDHEN, SYDVKM. Trimming stripped 3 bases from V and 3 bases from J, with 18 bases between. CDR3 DNA: TGTGCCAGCAGTTTTTTTGTGGACAGAGGGATCTACGAGCAGTACTTC. Translated: CASSFFVDRGIYEQYF.